One sample yielded the 22 T cell receptor beta chains listed below, sequenced in a study of T-cell memory formation after mild COVID-19. In TCRdb, the 5' RACE reads were re-called with MiXCR into one record per CDR3 protein. Found here are around 150,000 distinct CDR3 sequences, 25% to 40% of them singletons; the top ten hold more than 10%. Sequenced input: PBMCs or a T cell subset sorted from them (not recorded which). These receptors came from an adult woman who had mild COVID-19 (a few samples of this study predate the infection). Cell type and time point are not known.

The chain couples TRBV4-2 to TRBJ2-7, with a tentative D call TRBD2 (6 bases). The V gene lost 3 bases and the J gene lost 0 bases, with 12 bases spanning the gap. Germline assignment: CDR1 LGHNA and CDR2 YNFKEQ. This CDR3 is built from 15 residues. CDR3 DNA sequence: TGTGCCAGCAGCCATAGATACGGGAGCTCCTACGAGCAGTACTTC. Translated, it gives CASSHRYGSSYEQYF.

This clonotype was counted only a few times. The chain employs TRBV6-1 and TRBJ2-2, with a weak D call TRBD1 (5 bases). The germline V gene has CDR1 MNHNS and CDR2 SASEGT. V lost 1 base, J lost 0 bases, and 9 bases lay in between. CDR3 length: 16 amino acids. CDR3 in DNA: TGTGCCAGCAGTGAAGTAAGGACACCGAACACCGGGGAGCTGTTTTTT. This gives the protein CASSEVRTPNTGELFF.

This chain joins TRBV14 and TRBJ2-1, with D unresolved. The V gene's germline CDR1 is SGHDN and CDR2 FVKESK. The CDR3 totals 12 residues. Trimming stripped 1 base from V and 12 bases from J, with 10 bases between. DNA of the CDR3: TGTGCCAGCAGCCAAGTGTGGTGGGGGCAGTTCTTC. Its translation: CASSQVWWGQFF.

This clonotype turned up a few times. V is TRBV7-2 and J is TRBJ2-7, with a possible D match to TRBD2 (5 bases). V was clipped by 5 bases and J by 1 base, with 12 bases between them. This CDR3 contains 14 residues. Germline CDR1 reads SGHTA; CDR2 reads FQGNSA. CDR3 nucleotides: TGTGCCAGCAGCGCCGGGGTCTCTTCCTACGAGCAGTACTTC. This translates into CASSAGVSSYEQYF.

Sample share makes this clonotype medium-sized. The genes are TRBV10-3 and TRBJ2-5; TRBD2 matches 8 bases. There are 16 residues in the CDR3. CDR1 ENHRY and CDR2 SYGVKD come from the germline V gene. The J segment lost 4 bases and the V segment lost 10 bases, leaving 17 bases of the junction unmatched. Written as DNA, the CDR3 is TGTGCCACCGTAGGTGGGGTAGCGGGAACCGGAGAGACCCAGTACTTC. Protein: CATVGGVAGTGETQYF.

The genes are TRBV13 and TRBJ1-4; 8 bases are shared with TRBD1. The V segment lost 4 bases and the J segment 9 bases; nucleotides outside the gene matches: 10. The CDR3 loop spans 15 amino acids. Germline V gene lookup returns CDR1 PRHDT and CDR2 FYEKMQ (reference sequence). The CDR3 nucleotides are TGTGCCAGCAGCTACATCAGGGGGCTGGAAAAAAAACTGTTTTTT. It codes for CASSYIRGLEKKLFF.

The gene calls are TRBV7-2 and TRBJ2-3; 8 nucleotides align to TRBD2. Trimming removed 6 bases from V and 3 bases from J; junction bases left unmatched: 5. The CDR3 contains 14 residues. Germline V gene data show CDR1 as SGHTA and CDR2 as FQGNSA. The CDR3 loop is CASSFSGVTDTQYF. CDR3 in DNA: TGTGCCAGCAGTTTTAGCGGGGTGACAGATACGCAGTATTTT.

This chain joins TRBV18 and TRBJ2-5; D may be TRBD2 (5 bases). Looked up from germline, CDR1 is KGHSH and CDR2 is LQKENI. CDR3 length: 15 residues. Trimming shortened V by 5 bases and J by 5 bases, and 18 bases separated the two germline ends. The DNA of the CDR3 is TGTGCCAGCTCAGTCCAGCGGCGAACACAGGAGACCCAGTACTTC. It translates to CASSVQRRTQETQYF.

The rearrangement links TRBV7-6 to TRBJ2-3, with TRBD2 matching 7 bases. Germline V gene sequence: CDR1 SGHVS, CDR2 FNYEAQ. With 4 bases clipped from V and 0 bases from J, the junction kept 1 base outside the gene matches. This CDR3 comprises 14 residues. This CDR3 is CASSSGLSTDTQYF. In DNA form, the CDR3 reads TGTGCCAGCAGCTCGGGACTAAGCACAGATACGCAGTATTTT.

This clonotype was observed many times. V gene TRBV4-2 combines with J gene TRBJ2-3; 9 nucleotides line up with TRBD2. Unmatched junction bases numbered 12, after V lost 0 bases and J lost 5 bases. The CDR3 contains 18 residues. Germline V gene data show CDR1 as LGHNA and CDR2 as YNFKEQ. The CDR3 sequence is CASSQDLAGGAREDTQYF. CDR3 nucleotides: TGTGCCAGCAGCCAAGATCTTGCGGGGGGGGCCCGTGAAGATACGCAGTATTTT.

CDR3 nucleotides: TGTGCCAGCAGCGTAGGGACAGGGAGCTCCTACGAGCAGTACTTC. Translating it yields CASSVGTGSSYEQYF. This rearrangement joins TRBV9 to TRBJ2-7, with 8 positions matching TRBD1. Germline loops: CDR1 SGDLS, CDR2 YYNGEE. The trim removed 0 bases at V and 0 bases at J, leaving 2 bases unmatched. CDR3 length: 15 residues. Full variable domain (rest looked up from reference TRBV9 and TRBJ2-7): DSGVTQTPKHLITATGQRVTLRCSPRSGDLSVYWYQQSLDQGLQFLIQYYNGEERAKGNILERFSAQQFPDLHSELNLSSLELGDSALYFCASSVGTGSSYEQYFGPGTRLTVT.

This clonotype was observed a few times. The chain links TRBV5-1 to TRBJ2-2; no clear D. Germline CDR1 reads SGHRS; CDR2 reads YFSETQ. The CDR3 consists of 15 residues. Trimming removed 4 bases from V and 7 bases from J, with 17 bases in between. The CDR3 sequence is CASSLQRGGIGELFF. As DNA, the CDR3 is TGCGCCAGCAGCCTCCAACGCGGCGGAATCGGGGAGCTGTTTTTT.

The sample holds a few counts of this clonotype. The chain employs TRBV27 and TRBJ2-2, with D hard to call. Germline V gives CDR1 MNHEY, CDR2 SMNVEV (reference sequence). The CDR3 is made up of 14 amino acids. Deletions cut 5 bases from V and 7 bases from J, with 14 bases between. The CDR3 loop is CASSPFGYGGELFF. CDR3 DNA: TGTGCCAGCAGTCCTTTTGGGTACGGCGGGGAGCTGTTTTTT.

The rearrangement joins TRBV5-1 to TRBJ2-1; TRBD2 matches at 9 bases. This CDR3 contains 16 residues. J lost 4 bases, V lost 4 bases, and 9 bases had no gene match. CDR1 and CDR2 (germline): SGHRS, YFSETQ. CDR3 residues: CASSPGAGGHYNEQFF. For the CDR3, the DNA is TGCGCCAGCAGCCCCGGGGCGGGGGGGCATTACAATGAGCAGTTCTTC. Using reference TRBV5-1 and TRBJ2-1 for the parts outside the CDR3, the full variable domain is KAGVTQTPRYLIKTRGQQVTLSCSPISGHRSVSWYQQTPGQGLQFLFEYFSETQRNKGNFPGRFSGRQFSNSRSEMNVSTLELGDSALYLCASSPGAGGHYNEQFFGPGTRLTVL.

The rearrangement joins TRBV5-1 to TRBJ1-1; no clear D gene. V gave up 0 bases and J gave up 4 bases, with 7 bases separating them. The CDR3 is made up of 13 amino acids. Germline V CDR1 and CDR2: SGHRS, YFSETQ. CDR3 region: CASSLDPGTEAFF. The CDR3, as DNA: TGCGCCAGCAGCTTGGACCCGGGCACTGAAGCTTTCTTT. Full variable domain (outside the CDR3, taken from reference TRBV5-1 and TRBJ1-1): KAGVTQTPRYLIKTRGQQVTLSCSPISGHRSVSWYQQTPGQGLQFLFEYFSETQRNKGNFPGRFSGRQFSNSRSEMNVSTLELGDSALYLCASSLDPGTEAFFGQGTRLTVV.

This clonotype was recorded a few times. The chain uses TRBV29-1 and TRBJ1-4; TRBD1 matches at 8 bases. The CDR3 is made up of 12 amino acids. Germline loops: CDR1 SQVTM, CDR2 ANQGSEA. The V segment lost 7 bases and the J segment 8 bases; nucleotides outside the gene matches: 6. In DNA, the CDR3 is TGCAGCGCCCGGGCAGGGGGCGAAAAACTGTTTTTT. Amino acids: CSARAGGEKLFF.

V and J are TRBV9 and TRBJ2-7, with D perhaps TRBD2 (5 bases). CDR1 SGDLS and CDR2 YYNGEE come from the germline V gene. Trimming removed 0 bases at V and 1 base at J, with 8 bases between. CDR3 length: 14 amino acids. The CDR3, as DNA: TGTGCCAGCAGCGTAGTGGAGGCTTCCTACGAGCAGTACTTC. Translating it yields CASSVVEASYEQYF. Together with reference TRBV9 and TRBJ2-7, the CDR3 gives the full variable domain: DSGVTQTPKHLITATGQRVTLRCSPRSGDLSVYWYQQSLDQGLQFLIQYYNGEERAKGNILERFSAQQFPDLHSELNLSSLELGDSALYFCASSVVEASYEQYFGPGTRLTVT.

The chain combines TRBV3-1 with TRBJ2-7; 8 bases agree with TRBD2. Germline lookup yields CDR1 LGHDT and CDR2 YNNKEL (reference sequence). CDR3 length equals 15 residues. J gave up 0 bases and V 1 base, and 2 bases lay outside the gene matches. This CDR3 is CASSQASGSSYEQYF. The CDR3 region has the DNA TGTGCCAGCAGCCAAGCCAGCGGGAGCTCCTACGAGCAGTACTTC.

The rearrangement joins TRBV5-1 to TRBJ2-3; the D gene is possibly TRBD2 (6 bases). V was trimmed by 3 bases and J by 2 bases, leaving 10 bases between them. The CDR3 contains 14 residues. Germline V CDR1 and CDR2: SGHRS, YFSETQ. The CDR3 loop reads CASSSTRFTDTQYF. The CDR3 DNA follows: TGCGCCAGCAGCTCGACTAGATTCACAGATACGCAGTATTTT.

There are a few counts of this clonotype. The chain uses TRBV28 and TRBJ2-7, with D tentatively TRBD1 (5 bases). The CDR3 extends over 16 amino acids. Deletions cut 4 bases from V and 0 bases from J, with 16 bases between. Germline V gives CDR1 MDHEN, CDR2 SYDVKM. This chain's CDR3 is CASSSLGQGNSYEQYF. The CDR3 DNA sequence: TGTGCCAGCAGTTCTTTGGGCCAGGGTAACTCCTACGAGCAGTACTTC.

This chain links TRBV2 with TRBJ2-3, with D maybe TRBD2 (5 bases). CDR1 is SNHLY, CDR2 FYNNEI, per germline. The V gene lost 1 base and the J gene lost 3 bases, with 8 bases spanning the gap. This CDR3 is built from 14 residues. The CDR3 DNA is TGTGCCAGCAGTGAAGTGGACTTGACAGATACGCAGTATTTT. This encodes CASSEVDLTDTQYF.

This clonotype was observed a few times. The chain links TRBV12-3 or TRBV12-4 to TRBJ2-3; TRBD1 might be the D (5 bases). The V end was cut by 3 bases, the J end by 6 bases, with 16 bases between. CDR3 length equals 15 residues. In nucleotides, the CDR3 is TGTGCCAGCAGTTTCTTCGACAGCCCGGAGGATACGCAGTATTTT. This translates into CASSFFDSPEDTQYF.